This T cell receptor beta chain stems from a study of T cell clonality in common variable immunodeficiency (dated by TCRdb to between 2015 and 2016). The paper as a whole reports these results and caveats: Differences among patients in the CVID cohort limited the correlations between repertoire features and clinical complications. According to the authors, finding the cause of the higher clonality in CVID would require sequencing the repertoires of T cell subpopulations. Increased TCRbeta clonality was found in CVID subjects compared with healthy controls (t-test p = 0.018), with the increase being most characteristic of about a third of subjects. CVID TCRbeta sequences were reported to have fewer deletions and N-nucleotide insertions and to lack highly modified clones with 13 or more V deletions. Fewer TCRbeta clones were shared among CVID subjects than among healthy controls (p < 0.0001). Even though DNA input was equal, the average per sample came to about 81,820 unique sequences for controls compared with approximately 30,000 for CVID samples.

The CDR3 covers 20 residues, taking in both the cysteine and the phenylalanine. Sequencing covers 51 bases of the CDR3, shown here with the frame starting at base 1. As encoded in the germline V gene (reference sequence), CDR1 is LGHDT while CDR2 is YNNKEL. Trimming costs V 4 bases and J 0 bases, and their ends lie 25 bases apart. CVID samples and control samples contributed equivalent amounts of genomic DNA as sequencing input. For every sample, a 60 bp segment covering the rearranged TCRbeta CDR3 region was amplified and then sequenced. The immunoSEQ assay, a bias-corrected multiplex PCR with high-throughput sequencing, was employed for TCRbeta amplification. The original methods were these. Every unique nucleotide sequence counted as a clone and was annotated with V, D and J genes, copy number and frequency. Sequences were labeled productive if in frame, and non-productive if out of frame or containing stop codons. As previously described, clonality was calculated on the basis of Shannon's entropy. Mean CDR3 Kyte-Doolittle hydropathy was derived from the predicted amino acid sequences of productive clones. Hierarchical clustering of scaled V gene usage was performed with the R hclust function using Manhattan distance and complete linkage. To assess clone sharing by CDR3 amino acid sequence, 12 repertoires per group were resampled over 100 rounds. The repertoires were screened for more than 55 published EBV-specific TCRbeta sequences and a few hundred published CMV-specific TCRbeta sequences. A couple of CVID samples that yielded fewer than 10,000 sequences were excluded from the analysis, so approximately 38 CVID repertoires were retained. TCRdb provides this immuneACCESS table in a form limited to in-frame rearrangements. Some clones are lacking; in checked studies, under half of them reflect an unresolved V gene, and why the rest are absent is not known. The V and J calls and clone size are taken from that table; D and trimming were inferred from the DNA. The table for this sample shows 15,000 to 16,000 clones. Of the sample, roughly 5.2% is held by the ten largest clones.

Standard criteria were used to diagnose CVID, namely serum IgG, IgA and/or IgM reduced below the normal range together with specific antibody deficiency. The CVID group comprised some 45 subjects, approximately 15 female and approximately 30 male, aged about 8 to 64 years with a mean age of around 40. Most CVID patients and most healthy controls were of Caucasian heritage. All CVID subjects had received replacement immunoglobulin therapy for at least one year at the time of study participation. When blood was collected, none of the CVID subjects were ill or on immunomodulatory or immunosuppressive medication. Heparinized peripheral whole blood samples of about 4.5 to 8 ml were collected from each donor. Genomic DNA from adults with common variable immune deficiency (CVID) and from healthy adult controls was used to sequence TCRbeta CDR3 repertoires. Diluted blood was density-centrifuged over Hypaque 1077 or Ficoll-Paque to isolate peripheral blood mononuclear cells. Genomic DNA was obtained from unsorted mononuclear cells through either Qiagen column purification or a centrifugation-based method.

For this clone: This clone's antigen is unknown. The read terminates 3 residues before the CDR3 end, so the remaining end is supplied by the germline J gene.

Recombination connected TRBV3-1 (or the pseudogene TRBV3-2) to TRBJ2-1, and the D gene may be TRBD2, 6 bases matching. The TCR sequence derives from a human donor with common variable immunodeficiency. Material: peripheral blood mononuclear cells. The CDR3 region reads CASSRPPPGLTMSSYNEQFF. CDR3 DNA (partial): TGTGCCAGCAGCCGCCCTCCCCCGGGACTCACCATGAGCTCCTACAATGAG.